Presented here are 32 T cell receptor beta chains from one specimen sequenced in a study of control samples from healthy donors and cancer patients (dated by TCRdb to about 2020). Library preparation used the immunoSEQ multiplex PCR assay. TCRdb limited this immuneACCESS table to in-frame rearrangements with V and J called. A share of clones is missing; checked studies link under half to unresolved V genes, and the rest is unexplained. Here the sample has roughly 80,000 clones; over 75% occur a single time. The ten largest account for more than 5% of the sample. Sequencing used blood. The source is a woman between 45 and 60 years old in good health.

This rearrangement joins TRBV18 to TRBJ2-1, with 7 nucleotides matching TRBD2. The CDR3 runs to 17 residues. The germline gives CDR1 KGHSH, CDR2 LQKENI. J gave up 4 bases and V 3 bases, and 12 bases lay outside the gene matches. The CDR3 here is CASSPSFTGGGYNEQFF. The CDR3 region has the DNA TGTGCCAGCTCACCCTCCTTCACGGGGGGAGGTTACAATGAGCAGTTCTTC.

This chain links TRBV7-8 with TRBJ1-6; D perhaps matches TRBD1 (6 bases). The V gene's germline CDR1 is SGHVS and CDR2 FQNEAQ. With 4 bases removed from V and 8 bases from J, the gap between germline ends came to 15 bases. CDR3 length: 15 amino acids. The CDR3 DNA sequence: TGTGCCAGCAGCTGGGGAGGAGGGGGGGATTCACCCCTCCACTTT. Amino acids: CASSWGGGGDSPLHF.

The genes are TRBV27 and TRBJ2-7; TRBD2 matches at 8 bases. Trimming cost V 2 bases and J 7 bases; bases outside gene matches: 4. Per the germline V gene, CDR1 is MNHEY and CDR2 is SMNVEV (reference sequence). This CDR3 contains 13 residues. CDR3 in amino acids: CASSLTSGGEQYF. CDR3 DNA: TGTGCCAGCAGTTTAACGTCGGGGGGGGAGCAGTACTTC.

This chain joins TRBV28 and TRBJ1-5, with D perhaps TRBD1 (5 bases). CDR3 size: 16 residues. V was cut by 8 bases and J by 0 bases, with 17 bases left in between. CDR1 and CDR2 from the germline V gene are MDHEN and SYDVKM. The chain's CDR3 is CASLMRGTYSNQPQHF. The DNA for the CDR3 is TGTGCCAGCTTAATGCGTGGGACCTATAGCAATCAGCCCCAGCATTTT.

CDR3 protein: CASSRQGPRGYTF. The CDR3 DNA sequence: TGTGCCAGCAGTCGACAGGGCCCGCGGGGCTACACCTTC. This chain links TRBV12-3 or TRBV12-4 with TRBJ1-2; 7 bases are a match to TRBD1. The CDR3 extends over 13 amino acids. The trim removed 5 bases at V and 8 bases at J, leaving 8 bases unmatched.

CDR3 residues: CASSQRRVNEQFF. Here the CDR3 DNA reads TGTGCCAGCAGCCAAAGGCGGGTTAATGAGCAGTTCTTC. This chain links TRBV3-1 (or the pseudogene TRBV3-2) with TRBJ2-1, with a possible D match to TRBD2 (5 bases). This CDR3 is built from 13 residues. Trimming took off 2 bases at V and 7 bases at J, with 9 bases between the two ends. Germline CDR1 is LGHDT and CDR2 is YNNKEL (reference sequence).

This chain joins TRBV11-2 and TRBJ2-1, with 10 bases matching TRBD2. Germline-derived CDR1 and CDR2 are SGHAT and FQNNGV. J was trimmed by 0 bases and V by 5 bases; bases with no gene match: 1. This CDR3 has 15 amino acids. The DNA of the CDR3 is TGTGCCAGCAGCGCTAGCGGGAGCTCCTACAATGAGCAGTTCTTC. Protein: CASSASGSSYNEQFF.

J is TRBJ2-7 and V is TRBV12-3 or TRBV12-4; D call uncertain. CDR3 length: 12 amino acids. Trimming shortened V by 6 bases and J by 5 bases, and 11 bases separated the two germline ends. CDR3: CASRLDLNEQYF. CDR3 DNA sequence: TGTGCCAGCAGATTGGACCTCAACGAGCAGTACTTC.

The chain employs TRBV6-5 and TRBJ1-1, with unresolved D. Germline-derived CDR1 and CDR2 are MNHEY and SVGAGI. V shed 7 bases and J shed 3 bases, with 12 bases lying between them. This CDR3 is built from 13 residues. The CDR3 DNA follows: TGTGCCAGCATCCAGGACGGGTACACTGAAGCTTTCTTT. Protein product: CASIQDGYTEAFF.

Here the CDR3 reads CASSLEPGLATDTQYF. DNA of the CDR3: TGTGCCAGCAGTCTCGAACCGGGACTAGCGACTGATACGCAGTATTTT. The gene calls are TRBV27 and TRBJ2-3, with 10 bases fitting TRBD2. V was pared by 5 bases and J by 6 bases, with 11 bases of the junction left unmatched. The CDR3 has 16 amino acids. Per the germline V gene, CDR1 is MNHEY and CDR2 is SMNVEV (reference sequence).

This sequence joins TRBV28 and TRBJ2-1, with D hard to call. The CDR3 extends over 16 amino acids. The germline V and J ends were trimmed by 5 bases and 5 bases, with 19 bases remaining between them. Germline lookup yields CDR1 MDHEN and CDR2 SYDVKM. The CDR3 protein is CASSPKVRVINNEQFF. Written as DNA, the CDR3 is TGTGCCAGCAGTCCTAAGGTTAGAGTCATTAACAATGAGCAGTTCTTC.

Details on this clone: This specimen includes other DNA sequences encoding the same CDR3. This CDR3 reads CASSRDGNQPQHF. The CDR3 nucleotides read TGTGCCAGCAGTAGGGACGGAAATCAGCCCCAGCATTTT. The chain recombines TRBV6-5 with TRBJ1-5; possible D gene TRBD1, 5 bases. The CDR3 sequence is 13 residues long. Germline CDR1 is MNHEY and CDR2 is SVGAGI. The germline V and J ends were trimmed by 5 bases and 4 bases, with 9 bases remaining between them.

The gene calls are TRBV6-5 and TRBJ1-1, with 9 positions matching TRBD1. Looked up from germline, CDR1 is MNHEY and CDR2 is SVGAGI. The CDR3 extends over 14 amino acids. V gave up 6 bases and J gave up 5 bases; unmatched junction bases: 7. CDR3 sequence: CASRYMTGGTEAFF. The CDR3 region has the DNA TGTGCCAGCAGGTATATGACAGGGGGGACTGAAGCTTTCTTT.

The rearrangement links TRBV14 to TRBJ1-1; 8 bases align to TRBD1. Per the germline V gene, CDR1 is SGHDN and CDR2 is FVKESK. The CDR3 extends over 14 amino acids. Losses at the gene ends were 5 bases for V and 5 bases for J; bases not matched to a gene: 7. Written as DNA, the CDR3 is TGTGCCAGCAGCTCATTCAGGGGGCGGACTGAAGCTTTCTTT. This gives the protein CASSSFRGRTEAFF.

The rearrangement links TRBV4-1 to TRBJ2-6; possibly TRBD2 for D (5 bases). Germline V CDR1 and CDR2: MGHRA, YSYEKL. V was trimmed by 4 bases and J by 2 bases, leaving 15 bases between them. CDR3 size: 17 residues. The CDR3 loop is CASSLKSGIPGANVLTF. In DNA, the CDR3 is TGCGCCAGCAGCCTTAAGTCGGGAATACCTGGGGCCAACGTCCTGACTTTC.

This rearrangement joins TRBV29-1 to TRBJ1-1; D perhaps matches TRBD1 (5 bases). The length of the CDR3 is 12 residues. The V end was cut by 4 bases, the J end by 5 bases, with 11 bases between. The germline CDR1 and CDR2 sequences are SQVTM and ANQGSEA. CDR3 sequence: CSVAGLGTEAFF. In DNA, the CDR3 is TGCAGCGTTGCAGGGTTGGGGACTGAAGCTTTCTTT. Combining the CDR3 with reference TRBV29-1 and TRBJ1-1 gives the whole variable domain SAVISQKPSRDICQRGTSLTIQCQVDSQVTMMFWYRQQPGQSLTLIATANQGSEATYESGFVIDKFPISRPNLTFSTLTVSNMSPEDSSIYLCSVAGLGTEAFFGQGTRLTVV.

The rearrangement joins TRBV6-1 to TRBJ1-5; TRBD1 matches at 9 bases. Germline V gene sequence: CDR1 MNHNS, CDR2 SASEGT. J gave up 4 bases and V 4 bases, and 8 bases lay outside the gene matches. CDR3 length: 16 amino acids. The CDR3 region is CASSVLGQGVNQPQHF. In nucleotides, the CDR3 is TGTGCCAGCAGTGTTTTGGGACAGGGAGTAAATCAGCCCCAGCATTTT.

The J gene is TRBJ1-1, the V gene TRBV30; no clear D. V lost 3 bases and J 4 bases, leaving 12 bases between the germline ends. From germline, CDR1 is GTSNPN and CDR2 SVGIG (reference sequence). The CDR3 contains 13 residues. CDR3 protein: CAWSRHGVTEAFF. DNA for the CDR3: TGTGCCTGGAGCCGACATGGGGTCACTGAAGCTTTCTTT.

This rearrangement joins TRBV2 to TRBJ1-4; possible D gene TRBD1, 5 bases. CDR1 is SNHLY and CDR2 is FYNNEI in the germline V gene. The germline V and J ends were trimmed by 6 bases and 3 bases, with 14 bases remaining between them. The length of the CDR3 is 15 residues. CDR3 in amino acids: CASSDLTDPNEKLFF. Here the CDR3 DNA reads TGTGCCAGCAGCGACCTGACAGACCCTAATGAAAAACTGTTTTTT.

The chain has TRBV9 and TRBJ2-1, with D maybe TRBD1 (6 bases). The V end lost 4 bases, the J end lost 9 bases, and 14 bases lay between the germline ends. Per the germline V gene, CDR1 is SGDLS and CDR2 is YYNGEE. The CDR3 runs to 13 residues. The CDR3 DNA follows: TGTGCCAGCAGCTCTTACAGGGAGAGTGAGCAGTTCTTC. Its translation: CASSSYRESEQFF.

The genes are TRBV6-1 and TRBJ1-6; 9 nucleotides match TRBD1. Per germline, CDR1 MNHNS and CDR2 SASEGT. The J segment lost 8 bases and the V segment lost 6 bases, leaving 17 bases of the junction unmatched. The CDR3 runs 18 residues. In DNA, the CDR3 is TGTGCCAGCAGCGAACCGGGACAGGGACGGTCGAAGGATTCACCCCTCCACTTT. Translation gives CASSEPGQGRSKDSPLHF.

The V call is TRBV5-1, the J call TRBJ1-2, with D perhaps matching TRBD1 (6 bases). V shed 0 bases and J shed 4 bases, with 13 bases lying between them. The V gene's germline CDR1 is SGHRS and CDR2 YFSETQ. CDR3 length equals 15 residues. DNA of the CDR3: TGCGCCAGCAGCTTGGCAGATGGGGACATCTATGGCTACACCTTC. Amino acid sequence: CASSLADGDIYGYTF.

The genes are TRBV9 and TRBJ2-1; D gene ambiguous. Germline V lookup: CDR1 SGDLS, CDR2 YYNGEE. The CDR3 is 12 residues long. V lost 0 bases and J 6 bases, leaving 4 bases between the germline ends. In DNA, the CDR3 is TGTGCCAGCAGCGTAGGATCCAATGAGCAGTTCTTC. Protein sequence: CASSVGSNEQFF.

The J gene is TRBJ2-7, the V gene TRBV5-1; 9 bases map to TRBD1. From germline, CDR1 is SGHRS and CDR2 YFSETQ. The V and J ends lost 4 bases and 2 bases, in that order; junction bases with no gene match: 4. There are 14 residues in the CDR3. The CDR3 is CASSPGTGPYEQYF. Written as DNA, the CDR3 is TGCGCCAGCAGCCCCGGGACAGGGCCCTACGAGCAGTACTTC.

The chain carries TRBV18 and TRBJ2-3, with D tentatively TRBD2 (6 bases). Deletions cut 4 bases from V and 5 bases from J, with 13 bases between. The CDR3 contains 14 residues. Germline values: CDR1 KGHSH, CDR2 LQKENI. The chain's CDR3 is CASSLSGVQDTQYF. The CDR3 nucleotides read TGTGCCAGCTCACTTTCGGGGGTACAAGATACGCAGTATTTT.

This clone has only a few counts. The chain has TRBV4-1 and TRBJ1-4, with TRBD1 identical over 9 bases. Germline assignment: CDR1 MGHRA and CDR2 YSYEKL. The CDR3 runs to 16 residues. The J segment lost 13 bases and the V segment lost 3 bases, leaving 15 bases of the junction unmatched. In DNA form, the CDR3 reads TGCGCCAGCAGCCACCCCGGGACAGGGTTGATCGAAGGACTGTTTTTT. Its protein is CASSHPGTGLIEGLFF.

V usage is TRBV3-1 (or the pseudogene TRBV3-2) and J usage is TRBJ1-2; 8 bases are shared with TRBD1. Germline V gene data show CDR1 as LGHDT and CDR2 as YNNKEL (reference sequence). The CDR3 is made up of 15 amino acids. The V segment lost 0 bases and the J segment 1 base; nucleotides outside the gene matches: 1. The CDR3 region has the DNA TGTGCCAGCAGCCAAGACAGGGGGCATAACTATGGCTACACCTTC. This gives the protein CASSQDRGHNYGYTF.

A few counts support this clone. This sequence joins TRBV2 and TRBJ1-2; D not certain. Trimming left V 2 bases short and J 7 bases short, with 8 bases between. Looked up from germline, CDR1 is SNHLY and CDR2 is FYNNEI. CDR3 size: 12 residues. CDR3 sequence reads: CASSESHSGYTF. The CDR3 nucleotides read TGTGCCAGCAGTGAAAGTCACTCTGGCTACACCTTC.

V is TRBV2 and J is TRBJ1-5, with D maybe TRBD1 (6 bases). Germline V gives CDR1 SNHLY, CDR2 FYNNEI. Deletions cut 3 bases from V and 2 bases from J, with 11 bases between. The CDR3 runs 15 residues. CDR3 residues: CASSDEAGGNQPQHF. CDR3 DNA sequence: TGTGCCAGCAGTGATGAGGCAGGGGGCAATCAGCCCCAGCATTTT.

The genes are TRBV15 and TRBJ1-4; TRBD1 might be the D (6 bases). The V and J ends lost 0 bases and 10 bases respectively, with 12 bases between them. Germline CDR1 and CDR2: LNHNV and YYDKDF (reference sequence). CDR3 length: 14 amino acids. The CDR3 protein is CATSREGNRVKLFF. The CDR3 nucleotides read TGTGCCACCAGCAGAGAAGGGAACAGGGTAAAACTGTTTTTT.

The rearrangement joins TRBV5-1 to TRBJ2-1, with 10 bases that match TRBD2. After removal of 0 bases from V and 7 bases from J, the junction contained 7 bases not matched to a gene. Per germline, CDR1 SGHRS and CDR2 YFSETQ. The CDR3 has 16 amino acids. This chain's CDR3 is CASSLATSGVRNEQFF. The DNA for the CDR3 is TGCGCCAGCAGCTTGGCCACTAGCGGGGTGCGTAATGAGCAGTTCTTC.

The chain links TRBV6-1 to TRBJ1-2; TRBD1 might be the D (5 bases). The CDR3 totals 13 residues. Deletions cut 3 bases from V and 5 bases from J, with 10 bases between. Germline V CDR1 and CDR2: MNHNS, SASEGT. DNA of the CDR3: TGTGCCAGCAGTGAGCAGGGTCCTTATGGCTACACCTTC. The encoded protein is CASSEQGPYGYTF.